This TCR beta chain originates from a study of T cell responses to AZD1222 COVID-19 vaccine (dated by TCRdb to the early 2020s). With regard to the full study: A total of approximately 230 trial participants underwent TCR sequencing, of whom roughly 210 received two doses of AZD1222 and some 26 received two doses of the MenACWY control vaccine. Trial participants were enrolled into age subgroups of 18-55, 56-69 and 70-plus years, which contained 148, 28 and 57 TCR-sequenced participants, respectively.

Study-level results and caveats: Only five to seven AZD1222 recipients were SARS-CoV-2 seropositive at baseline, limiting conclusions about previously exposed vaccinees. Most participants were white British and females outnumbered males, and the authors suggested that clonal diversity may have been underestimated. The 56-69-year group was small, and its depth increase did not reach significance, likely because of low power. CD4 TCRs associated with the vaccine covered the entire spike protein, and the dominant responses were in regions 160-218 and 743-854. Spike-specific TCR breadth and depth rose significantly after two AZD1222 doses compared with day 0 and with MenACWY recipients. Reportedly, almost half of the unique spike-specific TCRs recognized epitopes lying outside the regions that are mutated in the B.1.351 and B.1.1.7 variants. No day 14 peak-response samples were available, so repertoires were characterized only after the peak T cell response.

Concerning this clone: Its antigen specificity is not known. No per-base quality is available; no much larger clone lies one base away.

The CDR3 regions of human TCRbeta chains were subjected to immunosequencing. Per the original workflow: Repertoire TCRs were matched against a reference library of SARS-CoV-2-specific TCRs generated with the MIRA antigen-specificity platform. Breadth meant the fraction of unique TCRs that were SARS-CoV-2-associated, whereas depth meant the fraction of total T cells that were SARS-CoV-2-associated. Using the MIRA data, every spike-specific TCR was mapped to the spike region that the TCR reacted to and assigned to either a CD4 or a CD8 class. Log10-transformed breadth and depth values were compared by one-way ANOVA with Sidak's multiple comparisons tests. TCRdb stores this immuneACCESS table with in-frame sequences only. Part of the clones is absent; in the studies checked, under half of the shortfall reflects unresolved V genes, and no reason is known for the rest. V, J and clone size were drawn from that table, and D and trimming were deduced from the DNA. The sample contains around 190,000 clones, approximately 94% of them found a single time. The ten largest clones take up 1.5% to 2% of the sample.

The time point label of this sample denotes: about 28 days (+/-7) after the second vaccine dose. AZD1222 recipients given second doses at about 4 weeks or at about 12 weeks were pooled, since spike-specific TCR depth and breadth were not found to differ between the two schedules. Vaccinee samples came from UK trials COV001 and COV002, including a single-blind randomized controlled phase 2/3 trial of AZD1222 (ChAdOx1 nCoV-19) in healthy adults. Trial participant PBMC samples were collected at day 0 and day 28 after the second dose for TCRbeta chain sequencing. The CDR3, cysteine through phenylalanine, is 14 amino acids long. Only the CDR3 DNA stays, 42 bases, in frame from base 1. V is cut back by 2 bases and J by 5 bases, with 5 bases in the junction unmatched. CDR1 and CDR2 are read off the germline V gene as MNHEY and SVGEGT.

The material was peripheral blood, obtained 28 days after the second AZD1222 dose. The source of this sequence is an adult who received the AZD1222 COVID-19 vaccine. The chain was built from TRBV6-2 or TRBV6-3 and TRBJ1-1, and TRBD1 aligns with 7 junction nucleotides. The CDR3 protein sequence reads: CASSYRQGLTEAFF. The sequenced DNA: TGTGCCAGCAGTTACCGACAGGGTTTAACTGAAGCTTTCTTT.